A selection of T cell receptor beta chains follows, all from one sample in a study of CD8+ T cells in alopecia areata. Sequencing used immunoSEQ multiplex PCR; TCRdb keeps in-frame clones, though not all of them. The sample consists of 200,000 to 250,000 clones, less than 65% of them appearing once. The material sequenced was CD4+ T cells sorted from blood, taken at week 4, from a patient treated with tofacitinib. The receptors originated from a human donor with alopecia areata. Both conserved end residues are part of each CDR3. Fields, in order: clone size, CDR3 length, D gene, J gene, V gene, CDR3 protein, CDR3 DNA. D genes are given only for firm matches. Clone size is stated in some rows and not others, as once, few, many or a class when expanded.

NA	15	NA	TRBJ2-2	TRBV7-8	CASSFGGPRTGELFF	TGTGCCAGCAGCTTTGGGGGCCCCAGAACCGGGGAGCTGTTTTTT
NA	14	TRBD1	TRBJ1-2	TRBV5-1	CASSLSTGDYGYTF	TGCGCCAGCAGCTTGTCAACAGGGGACTATGGCTACACCTTC
NA	15	NA	TRBJ2-1	TRBV5-4	CASSPRTGGPNEQFF	TGTGCCAGCAGCCCCAGAACCGGGGGGCCCAATGAGCAGTTCTTC
NA	20	TRBD2	TRBJ2-7	TRBV5-3	CARSLLPPATSGGKRFEQYF	TGTGCCAGAAGCTTGCTTCCACCGGCGACTAGCGGGGGGAAACGGTTCGAGCAGTACTTC
few	11	NA	TRBJ2-7	TRBV29-1	CSVVSAYEQYF	TGCAGCGTTGTTTCGGCCTACGAGCAGTACTTC
NA	13	NA	TRBJ1-5	TRBV29-1	CSVRQAQNQPQHF	TGCAGCGTTAGGCAGGCGCAAAATCAGCCCCAGCATTTT
NA	13	TRBD1	TRBJ1-6	TRBV6-5	CASRGQGNSPLHF	TGTGCCAGCAGGGGACAGGGGAATTCACCCCTCCACTTT
NA	16	TRBD1	TRBJ1-4	TRBV7-9	CASSFILDRGLEKLFF	TGTGCCAGCAGCTTCATCCTGGACAGGGGGTTGGAAAAACTGTTTTTT
NA	13	NA	TRBJ2-3	TRBV30	CAWSSTSTDTQYF	TGTGCCTGGAGCTCGACATCTACAGATACGCAGTATTTT
few	15	NA	TRBJ2-5	TRBV2	CASSESRGNQETQYF	TGTGCCAGCAGTGAGTCCCGGGGGAACCAAGAGACCCAGTACTTC
NA	11	NA	TRBJ2-7	TRBV6-5	CASSYSRKQYF	TGTGCCAGCAGTTACTCGCGGAAACAGTACTTC
NA	15	NA	TRBJ1-2	TRBV5-1	CASSPQWGQNYGYTF	TGCGCCAGCAGCCCTCAATGGGGACAAAACTATGGCTACACCTTC
NA	13	TRBD1	TRBJ2-7	TRBV29-1	CSVRQGPSYEQYF	TGCAGCGTTCGACAGGGACCGAGCTACGAGCAGTACTTC
NA	13	NA	TRBJ2-7	TRBV19	CASSMAAPGEQYF	TGTGCCAGTAGTATGGCGGCTCCAGGCGAGCAGTACTTC
NA	15	TRBD1	TRBJ2-7	TRBV29-1	CSVRGDRGNSYEQYF	TGCAGCGTCCGAGGGGACAGGGGGAACTCCTACGAGCAGTACTTC
NA	16	NA	TRBJ2-1	TRBV11-2	CASSLGTSIGYNEQFF	TGTGCCAGCAGCCTAGGAACTAGCATAGGCTACAATGAGCAGTTCTTC
NA	14	NA	TRBJ2-4	TRBV27	CASSLKGAKNIQYF	TGTGCCAGCAGTTTGAAAGGGGCCAAAAACATTCAGTACTTC
NA	15	TRBD1	TRBJ1-1	TRBV19	CASSTSPGTGRKAFF	TGTGCCAGTAGTACCAGTCCCGGGACAGGGCGGAAAGCTTTCTTT
NA	14	NA	TRBJ2-7	TRBV7-2	CASSLAGGPHEQYF	TGTGCCAGCAGCTTAGCGGGGGGGCCGCACGAGCAGTACTTC
NA	13	TRBD1	TRBJ2-7	TRBV28	CASWTGTAYEQYF	TGTGCCAGCTGGACCGGGACAGCCTACGAGCAGTACTTC
NA	12	TRBD1	TRBJ1-2	TRBV29-1	CSVARQGLGYTF	TGCAGCGTTGCTCGACAGGGATTAGGCTACACCTTC
once	13	NA	TRBJ1-2	TRBV29-1	CSAARGTNYGYTF	TGCAGCGCGGCGCGGGGTACTAACTATGGCTACACCTTC
once	11	NA	TRBJ1-2	TRBV20-1	CSAGGNYGYTF	TGCAGTGCAGGGGGGAACTATGGCTACACCTTC
NA	14	NA	TRBJ1-1	TRBV11-2	CASSPVGGRFTAFF	TGTGCCAGCAGCCCTGTTGGGGGCCGGTTTACTGCTTTCTTT
NA	12	NA	TRBJ1-1	TRBV30	CAWGHPNTEAFF	TGTGCCTGGGGACACCCGAACACTGAAGCTTTCTTT
few	18	TRBD2	TRBJ2-1	TRBV11-2	CASSFTGTSGGSGNEQFF	TGTGCCAGCAGCTTCACCGGGACTAGCGGGGGGAGTGGAAATGAGCAGTTCTTC
few	15	TRBD2	TRBJ2-3	TRBV5-1	CASSLQRGPPHTQYF	TGCGCCAGCAGCTTGCAGCGGGGGCCTCCACATACGCAGTATTTT
NA	14	TRBD1	TRBJ1-2	TRBV2	CASSEGTGVWGNTF	TGTGCCAGCAGTGAAGGGACAGGGGTCTGGGGGAACACCTTC
few	14	TRBD1	TRBJ2-1	TRBV15	CATSRDRVYNEQFF	TGTGCCACCAGCAGGGACAGGGTTTACAATGAGCAGTTCTTC
once	16	NA	TRBJ2-7	TRBV27	CASSSSPGRNSYEQYF	TGTGCCAGCAGTTCATCCCCGGGACGGAACTCCTACGAGCAGTACTTC
few	14	NA	TRBJ2-2	TRBV2	CASSRDRNTGELFF	TGTGCCAGCAGTCGAGACAGAAACACCGGGGAGCTGTTTTTT
NA	15	NA	TRBJ2-3	TRBV25-1	CASTPDSVTTDTQYF	TGTGCCAGCACTCCTGACAGCGTTACCACAGATACGCAGTATTTT
NA	15	NA	TRBJ2-3	TRBV2	CATQRPGGSTDTQYF	TGTGCAACCCAGCGGCCCGGGGGTAGCACAGATACGCAGTATTTT
NA	16	TRBD1	TRBJ1-4	TRBV5-1	CASSLRGTGNNEKLFF	TGCGCCAGCAGCTTGCGGGGGACAGGGAATAATGAAAAACTGTTTTTT
NA	13	NA	TRBJ2-1	TRBV29-1	CSVAGRLYNEQFF	TGCAGCGTTGCTGGTCGGTTATACAATGAGCAGTTCTTC
NA	11	NA	TRBJ2-5	TRBV30	CAWSLSKTQYF	TGTGCCTGGAGTCTTTCAAAGACCCAGTACTTC
NA	15	TRBD1	TRBJ2-3	TRBV7-8	CASSPYRGNTDTQYF	TGTGCCAGCAGCCCTTACAGGGGAAACACAGATACGCAGTATTTT
NA	16	TRBD2	TRBJ2-7	TRBV11-1	CASSLEGTSGGDEQYF	TGTGCCAGCAGCTTAGAAGGCACTAGCGGGGGGGACGAGCAGTACTTC
NA	15	NA	TRBJ2-3	TRBV11-2	CASSFTSGFTDTQYF	TGTGCCAGCAGCTTTACGTCGGGGTTCACAGATACGCAGTATTTT